The clone carrying this T cell receptor (beta chain) was counted only a few times. Its antigen is not known. The sample originates from a study of persistence of HIV-infected CD4 T cells. Overall study: Antigen stimulation activated a lower proportion of cells, more of them memory, than anti-CD3/anti-CD28 stimulation.

The libraries were made with immunoSEQ version 4 in survey mode. Sequenced by immunoSEQ multiplex PCR; TCRdb stores in-frame clones only, minus some. The table records about 45,000 clones, 88% of them present only once. Cells were stimulated nonspecifically with anti-CD3/anti-CD28 magnetic beads. Sorting selected CD4+ T cells upregulating both CD40 ligand and CD69. Stimulated PBMCs had first been depleted of CD8+ T cells. General observations from the study: CMV- and Gag-responding cells had lower TCRbeta richness than CD3/CD28-responding cells.

The length of the CDR3 is 14 residues. The V gene's germline CDR1 is LNHDA and CDR2 SQIVND (reference sequence). With V trimmed by 4 bases and J by 8 bases, 8 bases remained unmatched. The source material was CD4+ T cells sorted from PBMCs after roughly 18-hour stimulation, sampled from a patient who received antiretroviral therapy. This TCR derives from an adult woman with HIV who was CMV-seropositive. The V call is TRBV19, the J call TRBJ1-2, with TRBD1 matching over 9 bases. The CDR3 loop is CASSTRTGAEGYTF. The CDR3 DNA follows: TGTGCCAGTAGTACAAGGACAGGGGCGGAGGGCTACACCTTC.